One and the same sample provided the 29 T cell receptor beta chains below, sequenced in a study of blood T cell repertoires in COVID-19. Measured with immunoSEQ multiplex PCR; TCRdb has only the in-frame clones, and not every one. The table shows about 120,000 clones, with 85% to 90% occurring only once. The sample was peripheral blood. The source of these receptors is a man between 65 and 80 years old with active or convalescent COVID-19.

The gene calls are TRBV18 and TRBJ1-3; D gene uncertain. The CDR3 has 15 residues. The V and J ends lost 4 bases and 0 bases respectively, with 10 bases between them. The V gene's germline CDR1 is KGHSH and CDR2 LQKENI. The CDR3, as DNA: TGTGCCAGCTCACAGAAAGTTAGCTCTGGAAACACCATATATTTT. Translated, it gives CASSQKVSSGNTIYF.

The V call is TRBV9, the J call TRBJ1-1; a possible D gene is TRBD1 (5 bases). The CDR3 covers 15 residues. From germline, CDR1 is SGDLS and CDR2 YYNGEE. Trimming removed 0 bases from V and 11 bases from J, with 20 bases in between. The CDR3 nucleotides are TGTGCCAGCAGCGTAGCTACGGGAGGGATGGGGGATGCTTTCTTT. Its protein is CASSVATGGMGDAFF.

The rearrangement uses TRBV6-5 and TRBJ1-5; D possibly corresponds to TRBD1 (5 bases). V was trimmed by 5 bases and J by 7 bases, leaving 18 bases between them. Germline values: CDR1 MNHEY, CDR2 SVGAGI. The CDR3 sequence is 15 residues long. The CDR3 DNA follows: TGTGCCAGCAGTCCCCGGGACTCAAGGGGACAGCCCCAGCATTTT. Translation: CASSPRDSRGQPQHF.

The V gene is TRBV28, the J gene TRBJ2-1; D is ambiguous. V was trimmed by 2 bases and J by 9 bases, leaving 11 bases between them. CDR1 MDHEN and CDR2 SYDVKM come from the germline V gene. The CDR3 runs 13 residues. The CDR3: CASSLGRWSEQFF. CDR3 bases: TGTGCCAGCAGTTTAGGCAGATGGAGTGAGCAGTTCTTC.

J is TRBJ2-5 and V is TRBV28, with 8 bases aligning to TRBD1. The CDR3 loop spans 14 amino acids. Germline CDR1 and CDR2: MDHEN and SYDVKM. Trimming took 6 bases from V and 5 from J; bases not matched to a gene: 8. CDR3 sequence (DNA): TGTGCCAGCAGCCGCCTCAGGGGGCGGGAGACCCAGTACTTC. It encodes CASSRLRGRETQYF.

The J gene is TRBJ2-6, the V gene TRBV4-1; D remains unclear. Trimming took off 5 bases at V and 0 bases at J, with 8 bases between the two ends. Germline CDR1 reads MGHRA; CDR2 reads YSYEKL. This CDR3 comprises 15 residues. CDR3 bases: TGCGCCAGCAGCATCCAGAACTCTGGGGCCAACGTCCTGACTTTC. It encodes CASSIQNSGANVLTF.

The chain uses TRBV10-3 and TRBJ1-5; 8 nucleotides line up with TRBD1. Germline V lookup: CDR1 ENHRY, CDR2 SYGVKD. V dropped 0 bases and J dropped 3; count of bases not matched to a gene: 4. CDR3 length: 16 residues. Here the CDR3 DNA reads TGTGCCATCAGTGAGTCGAACAGGGGGGACAATCAGCCCCAGCATTTT. Encoded protein: CAISESNRGDNQPQHF.

The chain joins TRBV19 to TRBJ1-2, with 8 bases that match TRBD1. This CDR3 has 17 amino acids. With 5 bases clipped from V and 8 bases from J, the junction kept 19 bases outside the gene matches. Per germline, CDR1 LNHDA and CDR2 SQIVND (reference sequence). CDR3 region: CASSPLGLQAGGIGYTF. The DNA of the CDR3 is TGTGCCAGTAGTCCCCTCGGTCTTCAGGCAGGGGGCATCGGCTACACCTTC. Full variable domain (remainder filled in from reference TRBV19 and TRBJ1-2): DGGITQSPKYLFRKEGQNVTLSCEQNLNHDAMYWYRQDPGQGLRLIYYSQIVNDFQKGDIAEGYSVSREKKESFPLTVTSAQKNPTAFYLCASSPLGLQAGGIGYTFGSGTRLTVV.

This clone is a singleton in its sample. This chain links TRBV30 with TRBJ2-3; 9 nucleotides align to TRBD1. This CDR3 is built from 15 residues. The V gene end was trimmed by 1 base and the J gene end by 5 bases; junction bases not matched to a gene: 7. Germline V CDR1 and CDR2: GTSNPN, SVGIG (reference sequence). CDR3 in DNA: TGTGCCTGGAGTGCTGGGGACAGGGACATAGATACGCAGTATTTT. This sequence encodes CAWSAGDRDIDTQYF.

CDR3 DNA sequence: TGTGCCAGCAGCCCGACTAGACAAGAGACCCAGTACTTC. Translated, it gives CASSPTRQETQYF. V gene TRBV2 combines with J gene TRBJ2-5; D might be TRBD2 (6 bases). The CDR3 sequence is 13 residues long. V lost 6 bases, J lost 2 bases, and 10 bases lay in between. Germline CDR1 is SNHLY and CDR2 is FYNNEI.

This chain joins TRBV11-2 and TRBJ2-1; 10 bases agree with TRBD1. Germline V gene data show CDR1 as SGHAT and CDR2 as FQNNGV. The CDR3 covers 16 residues. V was clipped by 0 bases and J by 3 bases; unmatched bases: 2. CDR3 amino acids: CASSLEGDRGYNEQFF. CDR3 nucleotides: TGTGCCAGCAGCTTAGAGGGGGACAGGGGCTACAATGAGCAGTTCTTC. The full variable domain, completed using reference TRBV11-2 and TRBJ2-1, is EAGVAQSPRYKIIEKRQSVAFWCNPISGHATLYWYQQILGQGPKLLIQFQNNGVVDDSQLPKDRFSAERLKGVDSTLKIQPAKLEDSAVYLCASSLEGDRGYNEQFFGPGTRLTVL.

This clone showed up just a few times. The chain employs TRBV11-3 and TRBJ2-1; 10 positions agree with TRBD2. CDR3 length: 17 residues. The trim removed 6 bases at V and 7 bases at J, leaving 15 bases unmatched. Germline-derived CDR1 and CDR2 are SGHNT and YENEEA. CDR3 sequence reads: CASSKGGASGLANEQFF. In nucleotides, the CDR3 is TGTGCCAGCAGTAAGGGGGGAGCTTCGGGACTAGCGAATGAGCAGTTCTTC.

V and J are TRBV5-5 and TRBJ2-2; TRBD2 agrees at 12 bases. Trimming at V came to 1 base and at J to 6 bases, leaving 1 base not matched to a gene. This CDR3 spans 15 amino acids. CDR1 and CDR2 (germline): SGHKS, YYEKEE (reference sequence). The chain's CDR3 is CASSLRLAGAGELFF. Here the CDR3 DNA reads TGTGCCAGCAGCTTGAGACTAGCGGGAGCCGGGGAGCTGTTTTTT.

The chain links TRBV7-6 to TRBJ2-1; the D gene is possibly TRBD2 (6 bases). This CDR3 spans 13 amino acids. CDR1 is SGHVS and CDR2 is FNYEAQ in the germline V gene. The ends were cut back, 1 base at V and 7 bases at J, with 8 bases in the middle. The CDR3: CASSLGGENEQFF. As DNA, the CDR3 is TGTGCCAGCAGCTTAGGGGGGGAAAATGAGCAGTTCTTC. Combining the CDR3 with reference TRBV7-6 and TRBJ2-1 gives the whole variable domain GAGVSQSPRYKVTKRGQDVALRCDPISGHVSLYWYRQALGQGPEFLTYFNYEAQQDKSGLPNDRFSAERPEGSISTLTIQRTEQRDSAMYRCASSLGGENEQFFGPGTRLTVL.

The chain has TRBV21-1 and TRBJ1-3. TRBV21-1 is assigned pseudogene status. The CDR3 has 21 amino acids. The CDR3 sequence: CASSERNRGSWPDPTGNTIYF. In DNA form, the CDR3 reads TGTGCCAGCAGCGAACGTAACCGAGGGTCCTGGCCGGATCCTACGGGAAACACCATATATTTT.

The chain combines TRBV29-1 with TRBJ1-2; possible D gene TRBD1, 6 bases. The V gene lost 3 bases and the J gene lost 2 bases, with 16 bases spanning the gap. Germline CDR1 and CDR2: SQVTM and ANQGSEA. CDR3 length: 15 residues. The CDR3 here is CSVDSGTPKNYGYTF. CDR3 DNA sequence: TGCAGCGTTGACTCCGGGACACCGAAAAACTATGGCTACACCTTC.

This chain uses TRBV6-5 with TRBJ2-3; 7 nucleotides align to TRBD1. V was pared by 6 bases and J by 2 bases, with 8 bases of the junction left unmatched. Germline V gene lookup returns CDR1 MNHEY and CDR2 SVGAGI. This CDR3 spans 15 amino acids. The CDR3 spells CASSQQGKATDTQYF. As DNA, the CDR3 is TGTGCCAGCAGCCAACAGGGGAAAGCCACAGATACGCAGTATTTT.

The rearrangement joins TRBV6-6 to TRBJ1-3; D remains unclear. CDR3 length: 13 amino acids. V lost 4 bases and J lost 0, with 4 bases in between. CDR1 and CDR2 from the germline V gene are MNHNY and SVGAGI (reference sequence). CDR3 sequence: CASSFISGNTIYF. In DNA, the CDR3 is TGTGCCAGCAGTTTTATCTCTGGAAACACCATATATTTT.

This clone was picked up one time. The J gene is TRBJ1-3, the V gene TRBV2; D not resolved. Trimming removed 1 base at V and 7 bases at J, with 11 bases between. This CDR3 spans 14 amino acids. Germline V gene sequence: CDR1 SNHLY, CDR2 FYNNEI. CDR3 nucleotides: TGTGCCAGCAGTGAAGGGGCAGGATGGAACACCATATATTTT. The encoded protein is CASSEGAGWNTIYF.

The gene calls are TRBV19 and TRBJ1-2; 10 nucleotides match TRBD1. J lost 4 bases, V lost 7 bases, and 6 bases had no gene match. There are 14 residues in the CDR3. Germline CDR1 reads LNHDA; CDR2 reads SQIVND (reference sequence). CDR3 sequence reads: CASTRQGASYGYTF. DNA of the CDR3: TGTGCCAGTACCAGACAGGGGGCGTCCTATGGCTACACCTTC.

This clone showed up just once. The V call is TRBV18, the J call TRBJ2-4; tentatively, D is TRBD2 (6 bases). V was pared by 2 bases and J by 5 bases, with 13 bases between. The CDR3 is 15 residues long. Per the germline V gene, CDR1 is KGHSH and CDR2 is LQKENI. CDR3 loop: CASSPVGGTQNIQYF. The DNA of the CDR3 is TGTGCCAGCTCACCAGTAGGAGGGACCCAAAACATTCAGTACTTC.

The CDR3 spells CASSDTPGQLDEQYF. In DNA form, the CDR3 reads TGTGCCAGCAGTGACACACCGGGACAGCTCGACGAGCAGTACTTC. This chain joins TRBV6-1 and TRBJ2-7; 7 bases map to TRBD1. The CDR3 sequence is 15 residues long. The V segment lost 3 bases and the J segment 5 bases; nucleotides outside the gene matches: 10. The germline gives CDR1 MNHNS, CDR2 SASEGT.

This clone was seen once. The chain couples TRBV12-3 or TRBV12-4 to TRBJ1-4; D unresolved. The CDR3 extends over 12 amino acids. The V gene lost 6 bases and the J gene lost 6 bases, with 8 bases spanning the gap. In DNA form, the CDR3 reads TGTGCCAGCAGCCCGGACTATGAAAAACTGTTTTTT. Translating it yields CASSPDYEKLFF.

This chain connects TRBV5-1 to TRBJ1-2, with D uncertain. The CDR3 has 13 residues. The V end was cut by 3 bases, the J end by 2 bases, with 8 bases between. Germline CDR1 reads SGHRS; CDR2 reads YFSETQ. CDR3 DNA: TGCGCCAGCAGCTCTACCGAGAACTATGGCTACACCTTC. Amino acid sequence: CASSSTENYGYTF.

The genes are TRBV6-5 and TRBJ2-7, with TRBD2 identical over 7 bases. The CDR3 runs 15 residues. Losses at the gene ends were 0 bases for V and 2 bases for J; bases not matched to a gene: 4. Germline values: CDR1 MNHEY, CDR2 SVGAGI. CDR3 protein: CASSYSFAGAYEQYF. The CDR3 DNA sequence: TGTGCCAGCAGTTACTCGTTTGCGGGAGCCTACGAGCAGTACTTC.

CDR3 in DNA: TGTGCCAGCAGCGTAGCAGGGGACCGTGGCTACACCTTC. It encodes CASSVAGDRGYTF. V usage is TRBV9 and J usage is TRBJ1-2; possibly TRBD1 for D (6 bases). Germline CDR1 reads SGDLS; CDR2 reads YYNGEE. The V end lost 0 bases, the J end lost 7 bases, and 10 bases lay between the germline ends. The CDR3 has 13 amino acids.

The gene calls are TRBV6-5 and TRBJ1-1; no firm D call. This CDR3 has 13 residues. Trimming left V 4 bases short and J 4 bases short, with 10 bases between. CDR1 is MNHEY and CDR2 is SVGAGI in the germline V gene. As DNA, the CDR3 is TGTGCCAGCAGTTCGGTAGGGAGCACTGAAGCTTTCTTT. Translating it yields CASSSVGSTEAFF.

The chain is built from TRBV19 and TRBJ1-6, with D unresolved. This CDR3 spans 16 amino acids. CDR1 and CDR2 from the germline V gene are LNHDA and SQIVND (reference sequence). V was shortened by 3 bases and J by 0 bases, with 9 bases between the two germline ends. The CDR3 DNA reads TGTGCCAGTAGTATCGGCGGGAGCTCCTATAATTCACCCCTCCACTTT. Protein product: CASSIGGSSYNSPLHF.

The chain carries TRBV6-6 and TRBJ2-7; 8 bases line up with TRBD1. The germline V gene encodes CDR1 MNHNY and CDR2 SVGAGI (reference sequence). V lost 6 bases and J lost 6; bases outside the gene matches: 13. CDR3 length: 15 amino acids. CDR3 bases: TGTGCCAGCAGGCCCCCGACAGGGGATCGCGGCGAGCAGTACTTC. Translated: CASRPPTGDRGEQYF.